This T cell receptor (beta chain) is drawn from a study of OX40 agonist ivuxolimab in advanced cancers. Profiled with immunoSEQ multiplex PCR; TCRdb holds only in-frame clones, not every one. The data hold tens of thousands of clones, with around 83% observed a single time. The CDR3 is made up of 11 amino acids. Trimming pared 8 bases from V and 4 bases from J, leaving 8 bases between. From germline, CDR1 is MNHNY and CDR2 SVGAGI (reference sequence). Sequenced here: CD4+ or CD8+ T cells sorted from blood, sampled in a trial of the OX40 agonist ivuxolimab. The clonotype was recovered from an adult with an advanced solid tumor such as melanoma, head and neck, liver or kidney cancer. The chain recombines TRBV6-6 with TRBJ1-2; D is perhaps TRBD1 (5 bases). CDR3 residues: CASEDTYGYTF. The CDR3 DNA follows: TGTGCCAGCGAGGACACCTATGGCTACACCTTC.